This TCR beta chain originates from a study of T cell repertoires in cytomegalovirus infection. Study-level information: Recently identified HLA-C-restricted CMV epitopes were used, and well-studied HLA-B-restricted CMV epitopes were used as well. The public TCR beta signatures pointed to both CMV infection and matching HLA type.

TCRdb reprocessed the reads with MiXCR, giving one entry per CDR3 protein. The sample consists of some 590,000 distinct CDR3 sequences, approximately 40% of them appearing once. Whole-study results and caveats: Adding up the frequency of public TCR beta families identified people who carried CMV plus the relevant HLA. The study found HLA-C-restricted CMV-specific TCR beta clonotypes dominating the ex vivo response.

As concerns this clonotype: Its antigen remains unidentified.

V dropped 5 bases and J dropped 5; count of bases not matched to a gene: 4. Germline V gene sequence: CDR1 DFQATT, CDR2 SNEGSKA (reference sequence). CDR3 size: 14 residues. V and J are TRBV20-1 and TRBJ1-6; 9 bases are shared with TRBD1. Sequenced material: cultured PBMCs, taken from culture after CMV antigen stimulation. The sequence derives from a human donor in good health (CMV status not recorded). Some clones in this sample may be carry-over from other donors' samples. CDR3 DNA: TGCAGTGCTGGGACAGGGACAAATAATTCACCCCTCCACTTT. Translating gives CSAGTGTNNSPLHF.